Listed below are T cell receptor beta chains from one sample, sequenced in a study of spatial heterogeneity in lung cancer. TCRdb itself ran the 5' RACE reads through MiXCR, one entry per CDR3 protein. Of about 10,000 distinct CDR3 sequences listed, about an eighth were seen once; the top ten hold around 12%. The sample consisted of lung tumor tissue, taken at surgery. Receptor source: a female donor with early-stage non-small cell lung cancer. CDR3s include the opening cysteine and the closing phenylalanine or tryptophan. A D gene is named only where the DNA matches it firmly. Expanded clones are given a class, and other clones once, few, many or no size at all.

>many|.|TRBV10-3|TRBJ2-1
CAISESRELDNEQFF
TGTGCCATCAGTGAGTCCCGGGAGCTGGACAATGAGCAGTTCTTC
>.|TRBD1|TRBV6-1|TRBJ2-2
CASSLQGTGELFF
TGTGCCAGCTCGCTACAGGGGACCGGGGAGCTGTTTTTT
>many|TRBD1|TRBV7-9|TRBJ1-6
CASNRGGQLQNSPLHF
TGTGCCAGCAACAGGGGCGGCCAGCTCCAAAATTCACCCCTCCACTTT
>medium-sized|.|TRBV29-1|TRBJ1-2
CSVEGGSPGYTF
TGCAGCGTTGAAGGTGGCAGCCCTGGCTACACCTTC
>.|TRBD1|TRBV2|TRBJ2-3
CASGQGAPTDTQYF
TGTGCCAGCGGACAGGGGGCCCCCACAGATACGCAGTATTTT
>few|TRBD2|TRBV29-1|TRBJ2-5
CSVEKERDLQETQYF
TGCAGCGTTGAAAAGGAGCGGGACCTCCAAGAGACCCAGTACTTC
>.|TRBD2|TRBV13|TRBJ2-7
CASRRLAGRYEQYF
TGTGCCAGCAGGCGGCTAGCGGGGCGCTACGAGCAGTACTTC
>many|.|TRBV5-1|TRBJ2-7
CASSLTRLDEQYF
TGCGCCAGCAGCTTGACAAGGTTGGACGAGCAGTACTTC
>many|.|TRBV18|TRBJ1-4
CASSPEGVDEKLFF
TGTGCCAGCTCACCCGAGGGGGTGGATGAAAAACTGTTTTTT
>few|.|TRBV5-1|TRBJ2-7
CASSFNTVYEQYF
TGCGCCAGCAGCTTCAATACGGTGTACGAGCAGTACTTC
>few|TRBD1|TRBV19|TRBJ1-5
CASSPKTGGWQPQHF
TGTGCCAGTAGTCCAAAGACAGGGGGATGGCAGCCCCAGCATTTT
>few|TRBD2|TRBV20-1|TRBJ2-1
CSASLTSGYNEQFF
TGCAGTGCTAGTCTGACTAGCGGTTACAATGAGCAGTTCTTC
>many|.|TRBV3-1|TRBJ1-1
CASSQSWSSNTEAFF
TGTGCCAGCAGCCAAAGCTGGTCCTCGAACACTGAAGCTTTCTTT
>.|.|TRBV6-6|TRBJ1-4
CASSYPLGLEKLFF
TGTGCCAGCAGTTACCCGCTTGGGCTTGAAAAACTGTTTTTT
>many|.|TRBV6-6|TRBJ2-7
CASSYSHLMYEQYF
TGTGCCAGCAGTTACTCCCATCTGATGTACGAGCAGTACTTC
>.|TRBD1|TRBV5-1|TRBJ2-2
CASNVDQGASGELFF
TGCGCCAGCAACGTGGATCAGGGGGCTTCCGGGGAGCTGTTTTTT
>medium-sized|.|TRBV6-5|TRBJ2-1
CASRGNGGLNNEQFF
TGTGCCAGCAGGGGCAACGGGGGGCTGAACAATGAGCAGTTCTTC
>.|.|TRBV7-9|TRBJ2-7
CASSSPGGSGQYF
TGTGCCAGCAGCTCCCCCGGGGGTAGTGGGCAGTACTTC
>few|.|TRBV12-3/TRBV12-4|TRBJ1-6
CASSLDGGNSPLHF
TGTGCCAGCAGTTTAGACGGGGGGAATTCACCCCTCCACTTT
>few|.|TRBV6-5|TRBJ2-7
CASSYSHPRQGRAYEQYF
TGTGCCAGCAGTTACTCTCACCCCCGCCAGGGAAGGGCCTACGAGCAGTACTTC
>medium-sized|.|TRBV19|TRBJ1-5
CASSRGSSNQPQHF
TGTGCCAGTAGCAGGGGCAGTAGCAATCAGCCCCAGCATTTT
>few|TRBD2|TRBV9|TRBJ2-1
CASSGASGRTVSEQFF
TGTGCCAGCAGCGGAGCTAGCGGGAGGACGGTTAGTGAGCAGTTCTTC
>many|.|TRBV20-1|TRBJ1-1
CSARSAGTEAFF
TGCAGTGCCCGCTCGGCGGGCACTGAAGCTTTCTTT
>many|TRBD2|TRBV4-1|TRBJ2-4
CASSQGSGGPRAKNIQYF
TGCGCCAGCAGCCAAGGTAGCGGGGGGCCGAGAGCCAAAAACATTCAGTACTTC
>few|.|TRBV7-9|TRBJ2-4
CASSLAESGGNIQYF
TGTGCCAGCAGCTTAGCGGAGAGTGGCGGGAACATTCAGTACTTC
>.|.|TRBV11-2|TRBJ2-2
CASSAPKNTGELVF
TGTGCCAGTAGCGCCCCGAAGAACACCGGGGAGCTGGTTTTT
>many|TRBD1|TRBV9|TRBJ2-1
CASGTGTGGYNEQFF
TGTGCCAGCGGGACCGGGACAGGGGGCTACAATGAGCAGTTCTTC
>many|.|TRBV6-1|TRBJ2-7
CASSEGQYEQYF
TGTGCCAGCAGTGAAGGTCAGTACGAGCAGTACTTC
>.|.|TRBV27|TRBJ2-4
CASSPSLTLAKNIQYF
TGTGCCAGCAGTCCCAGCCTCACTCTAGCCAAAAACATTCAGTACTTC
>.|.|TRBV6-1|TRBJ2-6
CASAVSGANVPTF
TGTGCCAGCGCTGTCTCTGGGGCCAACGTCCCGACTTTC
>few|.|TRBV11-2|TRBJ2-1
CASSFSGTNNEQFF
TGTGCCAGCAGCTTTAGCGGAACAAACAATGAGCAGTTCTTC
>many|TRBD1|TRBV7-9|TRBJ1-6
CASSLRGPYNSPLHF
TGTGCCAGCAGCTTAAGGGGGCCTTATAATTCACCCCTCCACTTT
>many|.|TRBV28|TRBJ1-5
CASSLFPNQPQHF
TGTGCCAGCAGTTTATTTCCGAATCAGCCCCAGCATTTT
>.|.|TRBV11-2|TRBJ2-7
CASSLEALTGYEQYF
TGTGCCAGCAGCTTAGAAGCTTTGACGGGCTACGAGCAGTACTTC
>few|.|TRBV11-3|TRBJ2-1
CASSLEGLSGLSHEQFF
TGTGCCAGCAGCTTAGAGGGCCTCTCAGGACTAAGTCATGAGCAGTTCTTC
>many|TRBD2|TRBV5-1|TRBJ2-3
CASTILAGSTDTQYF
TGCGCCAGCACCATCTTAGCGGGAAGCACAGATACGCAGTATTTT
>many|TRBD2|TRBV6-6|TRBJ2-3
CASSFGPLAGLRTDTQYF
TGTGCCAGCAGTTTCGGTCCTCTAGCGGGGCTTCGGACAGATACGCAGTATTTT
>few|TRBD1|TRBV5-5|TRBJ1-6
CASSLEGGLYNSPLHF
TGTGCCAGCAGCTTGGAAGGGGGCCTCTATAATTCACCCCTCCACTTT
>.|.|TRBV28|TRBJ1-2
CASSLTQSQGRSGYTF
TGTGCCAGCAGTCTGACCCAATCGCAGGGACGGTCTGGCTACACCTTC
>many|TRBD1|TRBV25-1|TRBJ2-1
CASSGRDRLADEQFF
TGTGCCAGCAGTGGGCGGGACAGGCTTGCGGATGAGCAGTTCTTC
>.|TRBD1|TRBV12-3/TRBV12-4|TRBJ2-7
CASSFTRGQGTYEQYF
TGTGCCAGCAGTTTCACTCGGGGACAGGGTACCTACGAGCAGTACTTC
>medium-sized|TRBD1|TRBV7-9|TRBJ2-2
CASTGTGVTGELFF
TGTGCCAGCACCGGGACAGGTGTGACCGGGGAGCTGTTTTTT
>few|TRBD1|TRBV20-1|TRBJ1-2
CSAFTGDYTF
TGCAGTGCTTTTACAGGGGACTACACCTTC
>many|.|TRBV4-2|TRBJ1-3
CASSRATDGGNTIYF
TGTGCCAGCAGCCGAGCAACGGACGGCGGAAACACCATATATTTT
>many|TRBD1|TRBV6-4|TRBJ1-2
CASSEGQGDGYTF
TGTGCCAGCAGTGAGGGACAGGGTGATGGCTACACCTTC
>many|.|TRBV12-3/TRBV12-4|TRBJ2-3
CASSNNGLGDTQYF
TGTGCCAGCAGCAATAATGGGCTAGGGGATACGCAGTATTTT
>many|.|TRBV2|TRBJ2-4
CASSQGRENIQYF
TGTGCCAGCAGTCAGGGGCGCGAAAACATTCAGTACTTC
>medium-sized|TRBD2|TRBV7-9|TRBJ2-2
CASSLGRTSGSHGELFF
TGTGCCAGCAGCTTAGGAAGGACTAGCGGGAGTCACGGGGAGCTGTTTTTT
>.|.|TRBV6-5|TRBJ2-3
CASSRTDRSTDTQYF
TGTGCCAGCAGCCGGACAGACAGGAGCACAGATACGCAGTATTTT
>.|.|TRBV6-1|TRBJ2-7
CASSGDRPSYEQYF
TGTGCCAGCAGTGGAGACAGGCCTTCCTACGAGCAGTACTTC